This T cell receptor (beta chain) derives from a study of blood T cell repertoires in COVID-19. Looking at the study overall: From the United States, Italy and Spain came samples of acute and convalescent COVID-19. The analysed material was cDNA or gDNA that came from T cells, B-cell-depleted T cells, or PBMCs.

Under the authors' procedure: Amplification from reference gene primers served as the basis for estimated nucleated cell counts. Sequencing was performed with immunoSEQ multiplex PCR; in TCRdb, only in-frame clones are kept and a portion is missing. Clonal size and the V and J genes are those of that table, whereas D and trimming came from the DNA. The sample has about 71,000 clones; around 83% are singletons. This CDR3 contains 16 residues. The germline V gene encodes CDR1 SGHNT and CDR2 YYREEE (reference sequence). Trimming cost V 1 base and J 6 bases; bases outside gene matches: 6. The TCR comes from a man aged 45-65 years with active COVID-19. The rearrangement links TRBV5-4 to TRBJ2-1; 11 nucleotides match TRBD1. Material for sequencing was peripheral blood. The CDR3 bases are TGTGCCAGCAGCTTGTCGTTAGGGACAGGGGGCAATGAGCAGTTCTTC. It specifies CASSLSLGTGGNEQFF.